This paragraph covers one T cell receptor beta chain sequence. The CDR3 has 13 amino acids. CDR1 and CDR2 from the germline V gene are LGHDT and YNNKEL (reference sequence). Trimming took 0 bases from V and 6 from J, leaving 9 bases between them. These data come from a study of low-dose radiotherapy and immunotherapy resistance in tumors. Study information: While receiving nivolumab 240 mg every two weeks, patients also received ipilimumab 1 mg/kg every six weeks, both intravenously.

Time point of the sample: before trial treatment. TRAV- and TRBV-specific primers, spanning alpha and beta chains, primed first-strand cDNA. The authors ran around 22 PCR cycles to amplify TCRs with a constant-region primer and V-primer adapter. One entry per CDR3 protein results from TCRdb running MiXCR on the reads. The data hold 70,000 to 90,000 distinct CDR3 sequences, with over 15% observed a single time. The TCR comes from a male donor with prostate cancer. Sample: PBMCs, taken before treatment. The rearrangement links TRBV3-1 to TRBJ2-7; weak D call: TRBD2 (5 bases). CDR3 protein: CASSQEPGLEQYF. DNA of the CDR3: TGTGCCAGCAGCCAAGAACCCGGACTCGAGCAGTACTTC.